This passage covers 20 T cell receptor beta chains from one sample sequenced in a study of T cell responses to AZD1222 COVID-19 vaccine (dated by TCRdb to about 2021). The time point label for this specimen denotes: baseline before first vaccination. Libraries were made using the immunoSEQ multiplex PCR assay. Entries here come from immuneACCESS through TCRdb and include only in-frame sequences with V and J called. Some clones fail to appear in such tables; in the studies checked, an unresolved V gene covers under half of the shortfall, and the cause of the remainder is unknown. This sample has some 140,000 clones in its table, and around 90% of those were observed once. Jointly, the top ten make up approximately 2.8% of the sample. Sequencing used peripheral blood, obtained on day 0 of AZD1222 vaccination. Every receptor here comes from an adult in good health.

The J gene is TRBJ1-1, the V gene TRBV29-1, with unresolved D. CDR3 length equals 13 residues. V lost 3 bases and J lost 2, with 10 bases in between. The germline V gene has CDR1 SQVTM and CDR2 ANQGSEA. In DNA form, the CDR3 reads TGCAGCGTTGAGACCGGATATAACACTGAAGCTTTCTTT. It translates to CSVETGYNTEAFF.

The V gene is TRBV4-1, the J gene TRBJ1-2; D might be TRBD1 (5 bases). The V gene's germline CDR1 is MGHRA and CDR2 YSYEKL. Trimming shortened V by 1 base and J by 14 bases, and 14 bases separated the two germline ends. CDR3 length: 12 amino acids. The CDR3 spells CASSQAGGSRTF. The DNA for the CDR3 is TGCGCCAGCAGCCAAGCCGGGGGGTCCCGGACCTTC.

Only one count was recorded for this clone. This sequence joins TRBV9 and TRBJ2-2; no definite D call. The germline V gene encodes CDR1 SGDLS and CDR2 YYNGEE. V was cut by 4 bases and J by 9 bases, with 16 bases left in between. The CDR3 runs 14 residues. The CDR3 is CASSRDIGVRELFF. CDR3 DNA: TGTGCCAGCAGCCGAGATATTGGGGTCAGGGAGCTGTTTTTT.

The V call is TRBV28, the J call TRBJ1-5; 9 bases are a match to TRBD1. The germline gives CDR1 MDHEN, CDR2 SYDVKM. Trimming at V came to 3 bases and at J to 6 bases, leaving 9 bases not matched to a gene. This CDR3 has 16 amino acids. The CDR3 bases are TGTGCCAGCAGTTTCAGGGACAGGGAAGTGGCTCAGCCCCAGCATTTT. It translates to CASSFRDREVAQPQHF. Combining the CDR3 with reference TRBV28 and TRBJ1-5 gives the whole variable domain DVKVTQSSRYLVKRTGEKVFLECVQDMDHENMFWYRQDPGLGLRLIYFSYDVKMKEKGDIPEGYSVSREKKERFSLILESASTNQTSMYLCASSFRDREVAQPQHFGDGTRLSIL.

CDR3 region: CASSSLWAQPKETQYF. CDR3 nucleotide sequence: TGTGCCAGCAGCTCCCTTTGGGCGCAACCTAAAGAGACCCAGTACTTC. This sequence joins TRBV11-3 and TRBJ2-5; D is unresolved. The ends were cut back, 4 bases at V and 3 bases at J, with 18 bases in the middle. The germline gives CDR1 SGHNT, CDR2 YENEEA. The CDR3 sequence is 16 residues long.

This clone was recorded once. This sequence joins TRBV9 and TRBJ1-1; 7 nucleotides line up with TRBD1. The germline gives CDR1 SGDLS, CDR2 YYNGEE. The CDR3 has 13 residues. Trimming at V came to 8 bases and at J to 2 bases, leaving 6 bases not matched to a gene. The DNA for the CDR3 is TGTGCCAGTCAAGGGGGCTTAAACACTGAAGCTTTCTTT. The encoded protein is CASQGGLNTEAFF.

The CDR3 loop is CASQQSSYEQYF. CDR3 in DNA: TGTGCCAGCCAGCAGAGCTCCTACGAGCAGTACTTC. The gene calls are TRBV28 and TRBJ2-7, with no clear D. Trimming took 8 bases from V and 0 from J, leaving 8 bases between them. The CDR3 covers 12 residues. Germline V gene lookup returns CDR1 MDHEN and CDR2 SYDVKM.

The rearrangement uses TRBV28 and TRBJ1-4; D not certain. CDR3 length equals 12 residues. V dropped 7 bases and J dropped 7 bases, with 10 bases sitting between them. In germline, CDR1 is MDHEN, CDR2 SYDVKM. The CDR3 DNA reads TGTGCCAGCACAGTGGGCCGTGAAAAACTGTTTTTT. Protein product: CASTVGREKLFF.

The rearrangement joins TRBV7-9 to TRBJ1-2, with D possibly matching TRBD1 (5 bases). CDR1 is SEHNR and CDR2 is FQNEAQ in the germline V gene (reference sequence). This CDR3 has 15 amino acids. Trimming left V 6 bases short and J 2 bases short, with 16 bases between. In DNA, the CDR3 is TGTGCCAGCAGTCAGGGCCGCGGTAAAAACTATGGCTACACCTTC. Its translation: CASSQGRGKNYGYTF.

J is TRBJ1-1 and V is TRBV15; no definite D call. Looked up from germline, CDR1 is LNHNV and CDR2 is YYDKDF (reference sequence). The CDR3 spans 13 residues. Trimming left V 3 bases short and J 3 bases short, with 8 bases between. The CDR3 nucleotides are TGTGCCACCAGCAGGAACTCCGACACTGAAGCTTTCTTT. Protein product: CATSRNSDTEAFF.

The gene calls are TRBV10-2 and TRBJ1-4; no reliable D call. Trimming took off 8 bases at V and 7 bases at J, with 14 bases between the two ends. The CDR3 contains 13 residues. CDR1 and CDR2 (germline): WSHSY, SAAADI. The DNA of the CDR3 is TGCGCCAGCCGGGAGGGCATGATTGAAAAACTGTTTTTT. This encodes CASREGMIEKLFF.

J is TRBJ1-2 and V is TRBV5-1; no clear D. There are 14 residues in the CDR3. Trimming left V 0 bases short and J 6 bases short, with 12 bases between. Germline V lookup: CDR1 SGHRS, CDR2 YFSETQ. The CDR3 spells CASSLGQVGNGYTF. For the CDR3, the DNA is TGCGCCAGCAGCTTGGGTCAGGTCGGGAATGGCTACACCTTC.

As DNA, the CDR3 is TGTGCCAGCAGCTTATCGTGGGGGACCCAGTACTTC. It specifies CASSLSWGTQYF. The V call is TRBV11-3, the J call TRBJ2-5; no reliable D call. The germline CDR1 and CDR2 sequences are SGHNT and YENEEA. V was clipped by 2 bases and J by 7 bases, with 8 bases between them. The CDR3 is made up of 12 amino acids.

The chain joins TRBV18 to TRBJ2-7; the D gene is possibly TRBD1 (5 bases). The CDR3 covers 15 residues. The V end was cut by 0 bases, the J end by 7 bases, with 16 bases between. Germline CDR1 and CDR2: KGHSH and LQKENI. The CDR3 is CASSPPGPGDREQYF. As DNA, the CDR3 is TGTGCCAGCTCACCACCGGGGCCAGGAGATAGGGAGCAGTACTTC.

The chain carries TRBV5-6 and TRBJ1-5; no definite D call. The germline gives CDR1 SGHDT, CDR2 YYEEEE. This CDR3 region has 15 residues. The V and J ends lost 4 bases and 4 bases respectively, with 15 bases between them. The chain's CDR3 is CASSHKGRKNQPQHF. Here the CDR3 DNA reads TGTGCCAGCAGCCATAAGGGCAGGAAGAATCAGCCCCAGCATTTT.

This chain uses TRBV11-2 with TRBJ1-1; D gene unclear. The CDR3 spans 14 residues. With 6 bases removed from V and 1 base from J, the gap between germline ends came to 12 bases. Germline values: CDR1 SGHAT, CDR2 FQNNGV. The CDR3 DNA reads TGTGCCAGCAGTAAGGACGGCTCGAACACTGAAGCTTTCTTT. Its translation: CASSKDGSNTEAFF.

The chain recombines TRBV28 with TRBJ2-7; D unresolved. Trimming pared 6 bases from V and 3 bases from J, leaving 18 bases between. CDR1 is MDHEN, CDR2 SYDVKM, per germline. CDR3 length equals 15 residues. The DNA of the CDR3 is TGTGCCAGCAGCCCTGCGATGGCCTTTGGCTACGAGCAGTACTTC. This encodes CASSPAMAFGYEQYF.

In DNA, the CDR3 is TGTGCCAGCAGCTCCCCAACAGGCGGGCAAGAGACCCAGTACTTC. Encoded protein: CASSSPTGGQETQYF. The rearrangement links TRBV7-3 to TRBJ2-5, with D possibly called TRBD1 or TRBD2 (5 bases each). The CDR3 runs to 15 residues. CDR1 is SGHTA, CDR2 FQGTGA, per germline. V dropped 4 bases and J dropped 2 bases, with 14 bases sitting between them. Full variable domain (rest looked up from reference TRBV7-3 and TRBJ2-5): GAGVSQTPSNKVTEKGKYVELRCDPISGHTALYWYRQSLGQGPEFLIYFQGTGAADDSGLPNDRFFAVRPEGSVSTLKIQRTERGDSAVYLCASSSPTGGQETQYFGPGTRLLVL.

This chain connects TRBV19 to TRBJ1-2; no clear D. Germline V gene sequence: CDR1 LNHDA, CDR2 SQIVND (reference sequence). The length of the CDR3 is 11 residues. Deletions cut 7 bases from V and 6 bases from J, with 9 bases between. The CDR3 DNA sequence: TGTGCCAGTACGGCAGAGGATGGCTACACCTTC. This codes for CASTAEDGYTF.

This chain connects TRBV30 to TRBJ1-2; 7 nucleotides agree with TRBD1. V shed 2 bases and J 5 bases; nucleotides not matched to a gene: 5. The CDR3 covers 13 residues. The germline CDR1 and CDR2 sequences are GTSNPN and SVGIG (reference sequence). The CDR3 protein is CAWSPTGRYGYTF. CDR3 DNA sequence: TGTGCCTGGAGTCCGACAGGGAGGTATGGCTACACCTTC. Drawing the rest from reference TRBV30 and TRBJ1-2, the complete variable domain is SQTIHQWPATLVQPVGSPLSLECTVEGTSNPNLYWYRQAAGRGLQLLFYSVGIGQISSEVPQNLSASRPQDRQFILSSKKLLLSDSGFYLCAWSPTGRYGYTFGSGTRLTVV.